A single count supports the clone carrying this T cell receptor beta chain. PCR primers comprised 60 Vbeta and 13 Jbeta primers. Method: immunoSEQ multiplex PCR; TCRdb's copy keeps in-frame clones and lacks some. This sample has around 100,000 clones; around 66% occur once, and the top ten carry about 3.5%. The data derive from a study of cytomegalovirus exposure and HLA in healthy donors. The TCR comes from a woman between 45 and 65 years old in good health and CMV-seronegative. The sequenced sample was PBMCs.

The CDR3 sequence is CASSFHYQETQYF. In nucleotides, the CDR3 is TGCGCCAGCAGCTTCCATTACCAAGAGACCCAGTACTTC. This chain uses TRBV5-1 with TRBJ2-5; D is undetermined. There are 13 residues in the CDR3. Germline V gene sequence: CDR1 SGHRS, CDR2 YFSETQ. Trimming pared 2 bases from V and 0 bases from J, leaving 5 bases between.